The 3 T cell receptor beta chains below all came from one sample that was sequenced in a study of beta chain features in type 1 diabetes. Since all of the isolated RNA was reverse transcribed, expressed TCRB transcripts were what got sequenced. Profiled with immunoSEQ multiplex PCR; TCRdb holds only in-frame clones, not every one. The sample lists 250,000 to 300,000 clones, 7% to 9% occurring once. Sequencing was carried out using central memory CD4+ T cells from blood. The source of these receptors is a young woman in good health.

The genes are TRBV18 and TRBJ2-5, with 14 bases lining up with TRBD2. The ends lost 2 bases at V and 4 bases at J; junction bases unmatched: 6. Germline loops: CDR1 KGHSH, CDR2 LQKENI. The CDR3 is 17 residues long. In DNA form, the CDR3 reads TGTGCCAGCTCACCAGGACTAGCGGGAGGAGTGGGAGAGACCCAGTACTTC. Translation: CASSPGLAGGVGETQYF.

This sequence joins TRBV29-1 and TRBJ2-5; TRBD2 matches at 7 bases. Germline V gene sequence: CDR1 SQVTM, CDR2 ANQGSEA. The V gene end was trimmed by 3 bases and the J gene end by 1 base; junction bases not matched to a gene: 2. The CDR3 extends over 13 amino acids. The CDR3 here is CSVDREVQETQYF. The CDR3 DNA reads as TGCAGCGTTGACCGGGAGGTCCAAGAGACCCAGTACTTC.

There are many counts of this clone. This chain uses TRBV7-9 with TRBJ2-2; maybe TRBD1 (7 bases). This CDR3 has 14 amino acids. Germline V gene sequence: CDR1 SEHNR, CDR2 FQNEAQ (reference sequence). The V gene lost 5 bases and the J gene lost 5 bases, with 12 bases spanning the gap. CDR3 region: CASSRDSGTGELFF. CDR3 bases: TGTGCCAGCAGCCGGGACAGCGGGACCGGGGAGCTGTTTTTT.